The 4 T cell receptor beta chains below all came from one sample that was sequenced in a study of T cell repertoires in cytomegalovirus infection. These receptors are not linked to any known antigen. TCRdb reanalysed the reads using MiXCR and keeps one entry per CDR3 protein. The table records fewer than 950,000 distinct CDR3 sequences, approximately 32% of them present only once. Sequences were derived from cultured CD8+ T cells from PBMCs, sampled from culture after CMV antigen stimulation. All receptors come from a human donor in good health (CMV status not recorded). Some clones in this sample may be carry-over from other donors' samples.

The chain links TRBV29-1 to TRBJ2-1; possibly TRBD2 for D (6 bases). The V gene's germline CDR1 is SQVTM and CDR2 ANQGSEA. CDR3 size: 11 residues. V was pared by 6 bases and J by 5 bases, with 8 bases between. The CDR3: CSVPGDNEQFF. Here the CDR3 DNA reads TGCAGCGTACCGGGGGACAATGAGCAGTTCTTC.

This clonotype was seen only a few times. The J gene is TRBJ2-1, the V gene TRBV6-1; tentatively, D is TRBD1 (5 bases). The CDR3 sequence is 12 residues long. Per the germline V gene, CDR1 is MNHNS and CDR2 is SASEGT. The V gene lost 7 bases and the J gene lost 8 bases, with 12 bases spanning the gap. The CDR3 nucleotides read TGTGCCAGCAAAGAACAGGACGATGAGCAGTTCTTC. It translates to CASKEQDDEQFF.

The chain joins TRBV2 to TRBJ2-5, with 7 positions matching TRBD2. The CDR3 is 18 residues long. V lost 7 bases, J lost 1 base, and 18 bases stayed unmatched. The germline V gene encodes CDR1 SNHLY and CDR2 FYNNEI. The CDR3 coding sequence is TGTGCCAGCAAGGGAAGTTTGGGGCTAGCGGCGATCCAAGAGACCCAGTACTTC. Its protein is CASKGSLGLAAIQETQYF.

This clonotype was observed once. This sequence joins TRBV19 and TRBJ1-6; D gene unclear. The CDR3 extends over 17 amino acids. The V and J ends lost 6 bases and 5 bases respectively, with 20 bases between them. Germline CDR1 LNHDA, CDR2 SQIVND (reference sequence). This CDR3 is CASSTETSGRHNSPLHF. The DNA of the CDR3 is TGTGCCAGTAGCACCGAAACATCCGGGAGACATAATTCACCCCTCCACTTT.